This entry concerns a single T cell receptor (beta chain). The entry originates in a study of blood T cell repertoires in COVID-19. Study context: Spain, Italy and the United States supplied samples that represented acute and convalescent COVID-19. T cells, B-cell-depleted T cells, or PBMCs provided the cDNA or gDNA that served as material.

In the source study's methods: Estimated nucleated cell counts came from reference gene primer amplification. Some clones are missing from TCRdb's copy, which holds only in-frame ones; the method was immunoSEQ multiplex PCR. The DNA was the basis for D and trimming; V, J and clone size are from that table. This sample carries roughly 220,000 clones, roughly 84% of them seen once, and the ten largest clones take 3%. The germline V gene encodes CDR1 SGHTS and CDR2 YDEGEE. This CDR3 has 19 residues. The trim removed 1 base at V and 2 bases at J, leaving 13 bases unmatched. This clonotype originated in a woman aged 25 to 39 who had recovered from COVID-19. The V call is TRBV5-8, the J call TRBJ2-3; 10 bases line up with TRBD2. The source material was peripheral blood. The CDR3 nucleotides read TGTGCCAGCAGCTTGAGGGCTAGCGGGAGCCTGGGGGACACAGATACGCAGTATTTT. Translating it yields CASSLRASGSLGDTDTQYF.